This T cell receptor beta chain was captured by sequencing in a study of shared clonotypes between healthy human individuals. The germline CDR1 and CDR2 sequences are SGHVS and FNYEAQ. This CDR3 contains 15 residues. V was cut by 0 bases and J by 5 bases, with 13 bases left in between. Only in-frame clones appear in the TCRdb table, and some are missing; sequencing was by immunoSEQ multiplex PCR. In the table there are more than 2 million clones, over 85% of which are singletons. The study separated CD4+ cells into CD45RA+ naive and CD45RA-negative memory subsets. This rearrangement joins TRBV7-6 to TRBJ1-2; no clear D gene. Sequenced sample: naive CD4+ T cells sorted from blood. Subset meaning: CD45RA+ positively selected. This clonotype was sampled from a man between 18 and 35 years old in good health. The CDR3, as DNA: TGTGCCAGCAGCTTAGCGAACCCTACTATATATGGCTACACCTTC. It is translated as CASSLANPTIYGYTF.